This TCR beta chain stems from a study of blood T cell repertoires in COVID-19. Data came from immunoSEQ multiplex PCR; TCRdb stores just in-frame clones and leaves some out. The sample lists 65,000 to 85,000 clones; 79% were seen once. CDR3 size: 12 residues. V was clipped by 7 bases and J by 11 bases, with 17 bases between them. Per germline, CDR1 MDHEN and CDR2 SYDVKM. This sequence joins TRBV28 and TRBJ1-1; a possible D gene is TRBD1 (6 bases). This receptor was identified in a woman of 80 years or more with active or convalescent COVID-19. The sequenced sample was peripheral blood. CDR3 amino acids: CASNTGPSVAFF. CDR3 nucleotides: TGTGCCAGCAATACAGGGCCGTCGGTCGCTTTCTTT. Combining the CDR3 with reference TRBV28 and TRBJ1-1 gives the whole variable domain DVKVTQSSRYLVKRTGEKVFLECVQDMDHENMFWYRQDPGLGLRLIYFSYDVKMKEKGDIPEGYSVSREKKERFSLILESASTNQTSMYLCASNTGPSVAFFGQGTRLTVV.